The clone carrying this T cell receptor beta chain has just a few counts. Its specificity is unknown. The data stem from a study of OX40 agonist ivuxolimab in advanced cancers. Background on the study: A mean age of approximately 64 years, range about 20 to 79, was recorded, and over 65% were male.

A history of autoimmune disease or systemic immunosuppression excluded patients. The data were produced by immunoSEQ multiplex PCR, yet TCRdb's version contains in-frame clones alone and is incomplete. The repertoire consists of around 60,000 clones, with approximately 80% occurring once and the leading ten covering roughly 2.1%. Trimming cost V 2 bases and J 0 bases, with 33 bases left between them. This CDR3 is built from 23 residues. Germline V gene lookup returns CDR1 PRHDT and CDR2 FYEKMQ (reference sequence). Study outcomes and limitations: By week 6 at 0.1 to 3.0 mg/kg, blood CD4+ and CD8+ T cells had expanded clonally. CD8+ T cells averaged more expanded clones than CD4+.

Sequences were derived from CD4+ or CD8+ T cells sorted from blood, sampled in a trial of the OX40 agonist ivuxolimab. The chain recombines TRBV13 with TRBJ2-3; D is possibly TRBD1 or TRBD2 (5 bases each). This clonotype was obtained from an adult with an advanced solid tumor such as melanoma, head and neck, liver or kidney cancer. CDR3 loop: CASSLRSSPREISRITSTDTQYF. As DNA, the CDR3 is TGTGCCAGCAGCTTAAGGTCTAGTCCCAGGGAGATTAGCCGGATAACTAGCACAGATACGCAGTATTTT. The variable domain in full, completed from reference TRBV13 and TRBJ2-3, reads AAGVIQSPRHLIKEKRETATLKCYPIPRHDTVYWYQQGPGQDPQFLISFYEKMQSDKGSIPDRFSAQQFSDYHSELNMSSLELGDSALYFCASSLRSSPREISRITSTDTQYFGPGTRLTVL.